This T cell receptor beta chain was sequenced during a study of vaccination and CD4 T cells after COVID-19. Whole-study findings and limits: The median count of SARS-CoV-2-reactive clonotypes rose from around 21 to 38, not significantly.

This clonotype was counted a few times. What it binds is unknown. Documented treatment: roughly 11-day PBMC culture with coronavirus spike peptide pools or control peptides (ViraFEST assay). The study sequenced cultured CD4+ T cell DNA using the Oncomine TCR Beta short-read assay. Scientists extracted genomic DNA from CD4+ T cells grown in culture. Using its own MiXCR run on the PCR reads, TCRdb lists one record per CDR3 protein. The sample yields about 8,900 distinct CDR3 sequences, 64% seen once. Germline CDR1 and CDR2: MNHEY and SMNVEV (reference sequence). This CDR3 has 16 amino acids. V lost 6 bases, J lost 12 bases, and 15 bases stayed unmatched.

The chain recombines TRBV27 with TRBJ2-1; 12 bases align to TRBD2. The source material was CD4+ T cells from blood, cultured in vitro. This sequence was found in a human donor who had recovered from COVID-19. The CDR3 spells CASRGLAGGRGKGQFF. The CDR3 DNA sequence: TGTGCCAGCAGGGGGCTAGCGGGAGGGCGTGGTAAGGGGCAGTTCTTC.